Following are 21 T cell receptor beta chains from one sample sequenced in a study of OX40 agonist ivuxolimab in advanced cancers. Produced via immunoSEQ multiplex PCR; TCRdb's table is partial and in-frame only. The sample includes 60,000 to 70,000 clones, about 90% of them seen just once. The sample in question was CD4+ or CD8+ T cells sorted from blood, obtained in a trial of the OX40 agonist ivuxolimab. The receptor set was obtained from an adult with an advanced solid tumor such as melanoma, head and neck, liver or kidney cancer.

The chain carries TRBV5-5 and TRBJ1-2, with D uncertain. Germline lookup yields CDR1 SGHKS and CDR2 YYEKEE (reference sequence). The CDR3 runs to 13 residues. Trimming took off 0 bases at V and 3 bases at J, with 6 bases between the two ends. The CDR3, as DNA: TGTGCCAGCAGCTTGGCGAGGGACTATGGCTACACCTTC. Translating gives CASSLARDYGYTF.

This sequence joins TRBV5-6 and TRBJ1-4; no firm D call. The CDR3 extends over 15 amino acids. Germline CDR1 reads SGHDT; CDR2 reads YYEEEE. The V and J ends lost 6 bases and 3 bases respectively, with 15 bases between them. The CDR3, as DNA: TGTGCCAGCAAGACGAATGGGAGGGCTAATGAAAAACTGTTTTTT. The encoded protein is CASKTNGRANEKLFF.

The V gene is TRBV5-1, the J gene TRBJ2-3; 7 bases are shared with TRBD1. Germline V gene sequence: CDR1 SGHRS, CDR2 YFSETQ. J lost 4 bases, V lost 3 bases, and 8 bases had no gene match. The CDR3 runs to 15 residues. Here the CDR3 DNA reads TGCGCCAGCAGCTCTGACAGGGTTCGGGCAGATACGCAGTATTTT. This codes for CASSSDRVRADTQYF.

This chain connects TRBV2 to TRBJ1-2; weak D call: TRBD1 (5 bases). With 7 bases removed from V and 4 bases from J, the gap between germline ends came to 19 bases. The germline V gene encodes CDR1 SNHLY and CDR2 FYNNEI. The CDR3 extends over 15 amino acids. Written as DNA, the CDR3 is TGTGCCAGCACCGAGGGTATAGGGGTGTCCTATGGCTACACCTTC. It yields the protein CASTEGIGVSYGYTF.

The rearrangement links TRBV28 to TRBJ1-2; no reliable D call. The CDR3 extends over 13 amino acids. The V gene's germline CDR1 is MDHEN and CDR2 SYDVKM. V lost 3 bases and J 4 bases, leaving 9 bases between the germline ends. DNA of the CDR3: TGTGCCAGCAGTTTGGAGGAGATCTATGGCTACACCTTC. Translation: CASSLEEIYGYTF.

The rearrangement uses TRBV29-1 and TRBJ2-1; 7 nucleotides line up with TRBD2. CDR3 size: 13 residues. The junction had 2 bases not matched to a gene; V was cut back by 5 bases and J by 1 base. In germline, CDR1 is SQVTM, CDR2 ANQGSEA. The CDR3 loop is CSVRTRSYNEQFF. In nucleotides, the CDR3 is TGCAGCGTTAGGACTAGATCCTACAATGAGCAGTTCTTC.

The genes are TRBV13 and TRBJ2-1; the match to TRBD2 covers 14 bases. With V trimmed by 6 bases and J by 7 bases, 5 bases remained unmatched. The CDR3 has 15 residues. Germline CDR1 reads PRHDT; CDR2 reads FYEKMQ (reference sequence). The DNA of the CDR3 is TGTGCCAGCAGAAGGACTAGCGGGGGGAGGAATGAGCAGTTCTTC. Translation: CASRRTSGGRNEQFF.

This chain joins TRBV18 and TRBJ2-7, with D maybe TRBD1 (6 bases). From germline, CDR1 is KGHSH and CDR2 LQKENI. Trimming cost V 2 bases and J 1 base, with 15 bases left between them. The CDR3 runs to 16 residues. The CDR3 is CASSPYGQGSSYEQYF. CDR3 nucleotides: TGTGCCAGCTCACCATACGGGCAGGGGTCGTCCTACGAGCAGTACTTC.

The chain is built from TRBV7-2 and TRBJ2-5; TRBD1 might be the D (5 bases). This CDR3 spans 14 amino acids. V lost 1 base and J 4 bases, leaving 10 bases between the germline ends. Germline V gene data show CDR1 as SGHTA and CDR2 as FQGNSA. Written as DNA, the CDR3 is TGTGCCAGCAGCTTAGTTACAGGCACAGAGACCCAGTACTTC. It translates to CASSLVTGTETQYF. The variable domain in full, with the rest retrieved from reference TRBV7-2 and TRBJ2-5, is GAGVSQSPSNKVTEKGKDVELRCDPISGHTALYWYRQSLGQGLEFLIYFQGNSAPDKSGLPSDRFSAERTGGSVSTLTIQRTQQEDSAVYLCASSLVTGTETQYFGPGTRLLVL.

The CDR3 DNA reads as TGCGCCAGCAGCGGAACAGGGGCCCACACTGAAGCTTTCTTT. Translation gives CASSGTGAHTEAFF. The rearrangement joins TRBV5-1 to TRBJ1-1, with 7 bases identical to TRBD1. V trimming: 4 bases; J trimming: 3 bases; junction bases outside the gene matches: 6. This CDR3 has 14 amino acids. Germline CDR1 and CDR2: SGHRS and YFSETQ.

This chain connects TRBV7-9 to TRBJ2-1; 12 bases match TRBD2. This CDR3 contains 16 residues. Germline V lookup: CDR1 SEHNR, CDR2 FQNEAQ (reference sequence). J lost 6 bases, V lost 5 bases, and 8 bases had no gene match. CDR3: CASSPAGTSGLNEQFF. In DNA form, the CDR3 reads TGTGCCAGCAGCCCGGCAGGGACTAGCGGGCTCAATGAGCAGTTCTTC.

The rearrangement joins TRBV4-3 to TRBJ2-7; 10 positions agree with TRBD1. The V and J ends lost 0 bases and 3 bases, in that order; junction bases with no gene match: 8. There are 17 residues in the CDR3. In germline, CDR1 is LGHNA, CDR2 YSLEER. The CDR3: CASSQEEDRGAIYEQYF. In nucleotides, the CDR3 is TGCGCCAGCAGCCAAGAAGAGGACAGGGGGGCGATCTACGAGCAGTACTTC.

This chain uses TRBV7-8 with TRBJ2-3, with no clear D. Germline V gene lookup returns CDR1 SGHVS and CDR2 FQNEAQ. The CDR3 has 11 residues. V was shortened by 0 bases and J by 5 bases, with 0 bases between the two germline ends. The CDR3 bases are TGTGCCAGCAGCTTAGCAGATACGCAGTATTTT. It codes for CASSLADTQYF.

The chain couples TRBV5-6 to TRBJ1-4; tentative D call: TRBD1 (5 bases). This CDR3 has 15 residues. The V and J ends lost 0 bases and 7 bases respectively, with 13 bases between them. Germline values: CDR1 SGHDT, CDR2 YYEEEE. CDR3 region: CASSLGGGGGEKLFF. CDR3 coding DNA: TGTGCCAGCAGCTTGGGCGGCGGGGGAGGTGAAAAACTGTTTTTT.

The chain employs TRBV19 and TRBJ2-1; perhaps TRBD2 as D (5 bases). Germline V gene sequence: CDR1 LNHDA, CDR2 SQIVND (reference sequence). The germline V and J ends were trimmed by 5 bases and 3 bases, with 23 bases remaining between them. This CDR3 spans 18 amino acids. DNA for the CDR3: TGTGCCAGTAGTTCCCCTCAGTTCGCGGGCGGAAACTACAATGAGCAGTTCTTC. Translating it yields CASSSPQFAGGNYNEQFF.

V usage is TRBV27 and J usage is TRBJ1-2; the D is unclear. The V gene lost 2 bases and the J gene lost 1 base, with 11 bases spanning the gap. The CDR3 totals 15 residues. CDR1 and CDR2 (germline): MNHEY, SMNVEV (reference sequence). This CDR3 is CASSLVGDHNYGYTF. The CDR3 DNA reads as TGTGCCAGCAGTTTAGTGGGAGACCATAACTATGGCTACACCTTC.

CDR3 in amino acids: CASSVPGGPQPQHF. Written as DNA, the CDR3 is TGTGCCAGTAGTGTACCAGGGGGGCCTCAGCCCCAGCATTTT. The rearrangement joins TRBV19 to TRBJ1-5, with 7 bases identical to TRBD1. Germline CDR1 LNHDA, CDR2 SQIVND (reference sequence). CDR3 length: 14 amino acids. J was trimmed by 6 bases and V by 5 bases; bases with no gene match: 7.

V usage is TRBV7-2 and J usage is TRBJ1-4; a possible D gene is TRBD1 (6 bases). Germline lookup yields CDR1 SGHTA and CDR2 FQGNSA. This CDR3 is 16 amino acids long. Deletions cut 0 bases from V and 5 bases from J, with 13 bases between. The CDR3, as DNA: TGTGCCAGCAGCTTAGCGATAGGGGGGAGGAATGAAAAACTGTTTTTT. This sequence encodes CASSLAIGGRNEKLFF.

This chain connects TRBV5-6 to TRBJ2-2; TRBD2 aligns across 14 bases. The CDR3 has 17 residues. V trimming: 1 base; J trimming: 8 bases; junction bases outside the gene matches: 7. CDR1 SGHDT and CDR2 YYEEEE come from the germline V gene. CDR3 sequence (DNA): TGTGCCAGCAGCTTGCTGACTAGCGGGAGGGCAGCGGGGGAGCTGTTTTTT. It codes for CASSLLTSGRAAGELFF.

CDR3 protein: CATSRADGRNTIYF. The CDR3, as DNA: TGTGCCACCAGCAGAGCTGACGGTAGAAACACCATATATTTT. The rearrangement links TRBV15 to TRBJ1-3; D is ambiguous. Germline lookup yields CDR1 LNHNV and CDR2 YYDKDF (reference sequence). This CDR3 spans 14 amino acids. The V gene lost 1 base and the J gene lost 5 bases, with 9 bases spanning the gap.

The chain uses TRBV20-1 and TRBJ2-5; 10 bases agree with TRBD1. The CDR3 extends over 11 amino acids. CDR1 and CDR2 (germline): DFQATT, SNEGSKA (reference sequence). The CDR3 is CRVDRGETQYF. CDR3 nucleotide sequence: TGCAGGGTGGACAGGGGGGAGACCCAGTACTTC.